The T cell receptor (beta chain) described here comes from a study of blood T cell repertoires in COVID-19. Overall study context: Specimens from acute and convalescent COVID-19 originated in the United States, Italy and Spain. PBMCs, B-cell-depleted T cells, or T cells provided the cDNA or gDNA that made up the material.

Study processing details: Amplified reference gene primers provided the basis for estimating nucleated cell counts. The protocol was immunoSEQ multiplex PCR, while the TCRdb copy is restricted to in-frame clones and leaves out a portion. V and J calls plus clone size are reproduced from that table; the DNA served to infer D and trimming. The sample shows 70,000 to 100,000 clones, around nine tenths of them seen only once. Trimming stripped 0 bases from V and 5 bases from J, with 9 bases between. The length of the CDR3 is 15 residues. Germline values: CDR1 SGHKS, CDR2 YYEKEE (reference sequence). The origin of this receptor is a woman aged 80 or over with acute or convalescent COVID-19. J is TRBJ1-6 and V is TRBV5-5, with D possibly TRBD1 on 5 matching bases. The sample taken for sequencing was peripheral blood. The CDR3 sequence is CASSLGPGNNSPLHF. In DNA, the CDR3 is TGTGCCAGCAGCTTGGGCCCAGGGAATAATTCACCCCTCCACTTT.